This T cell receptor beta chain came from a study of blood T cells in healthy people across ages. Study-wide results and caveats: Whereas aged donors had fewer naive CD4+ cells, long-lived donors had more of them and higher diversity. Age brought a roughly linear fall in TCR beta diversity measured per million T cells.

A second 7 to 11 cycle PCR used barcoded and J-beta primers. Every cDNA molecule carried a tag from a template-switch adaptor bearing 12 random nucleotides. TCRdb analysed the 5' RACE reads with MiXCR anew, one entry per CDR3 protein. The sample contains about 1.4 million distinct CDR3 sequences, roughly 64% of which appear only once. The ends lost 4 bases at V and 0 bases at J; junction bases unmatched: 5. The CDR3 contains 16 residues. The germline gives CDR1 MGHRA, CDR2 YSYEKL. This clonotype was counted a few times. Its antigen is unknown. The chain recombines TRBV4-1 with TRBJ2-7; the match to TRBD2 covers 11 bases. This clonotype was sampled from a man between 18 and 35 years old in good health. Material for sequencing was blood. CDR3 in amino acids: CASSLSGTSGSYEQYF. Here the CDR3 DNA reads TGCGCCAGCAGCCTTTCCGGGACTAGCGGCTCCTACGAGCAGTACTTC.